The 24 T cell receptor beta chains listed next were all sequenced from one sample in a study of T cell clones after liver transplantation. This table comes from immunoSEQ multiplex PCR, and its TCRdb copy is limited to in-frame clones, with some not included. This table has fewer than 110,000 clones, 84% appearing once. This specimen consisted of CD4+ T cells from blood, obtained around 49 months after liver transplant. The receptor source for this set is a human patient who received a liver transplant. Among the T cells, some may be from the graft donor.

J is TRBJ2-1 and V is TRBV6-4; no definite D call. This CDR3 has 16 amino acids. Germline values: CDR1 MRHNA, CDR2 SNTAGT. The V gene lost 2 bases and the J gene lost 2 bases, with 13 bases spanning the gap. CDR3 residues: CASSDGITSPYNEQFF. CDR3 bases: TGTGCCAGCAGTGACGGGATCACAAGCCCCTACAATGAGCAGTTCTTC.

This clone was detected only a few times. CDR3 sequence reads: CASSWRGRETQYF. Written as DNA, the CDR3 is TGTGCCAGCAGTTGGCGGGGGCGGGAGACCCAGTACTTC. This chain links TRBV7-8 with TRBJ2-5; a possible D gene is TRBD2 (7 bases). Per the germline V gene, CDR1 is SGHVS and CDR2 is FQNEAQ. There are 13 residues in the CDR3. V lost 6 bases, J lost 5 bases, and 13 bases lay in between.

This chain uses TRBV5-1 with TRBJ1-1, with TRBD1 identical over 7 bases. Germline trimming cut 6 bases from V and 4 bases from J; bases unmatched to any gene: 3. The CDR3 sequence is 12 residues long. Per the germline V gene, CDR1 is SGHRS and CDR2 is YFSETQ. This chain's CDR3 is CASKGASTEAFF. For the CDR3, the DNA is TGCGCCAGCAAGGGGGCAAGCACTGAAGCTTTCTTT.

The chain uses TRBV10-3 and TRBJ2-7; possibly TRBD1 or TRBD2 for D (6 bases each). Trimming took off 7 bases at V and 7 bases at J, with 20 bases between the two ends. The CDR3 extends over 14 amino acids. Germline CDR1 reads ENHRY; CDR2 reads SYGVKD. As DNA, the CDR3 is TGTGCCATCAACGCCCTCGGGGGCGGAGAAGAGCAGTACTTC. Its protein product is CAINALGGGEEQYF.

The gene calls are TRBV4-2 and TRBJ1-5; D uncertain. This CDR3 comprises 15 residues. The ends were cut back, 5 bases at V and 0 bases at J, with 11 bases in the middle. The germline V gene encodes CDR1 LGHNA and CDR2 YNFKEQ. The CDR3: CASSYTSYSNQPQHF. The CDR3 region has the DNA TGTGCCAGCAGCTATACAAGTTATAGCAATCAGCCCCAGCATTTT.

This rearrangement joins TRBV2 to TRBJ1-5; D perhaps matches TRBD1 (6 bases). V was shortened by 6 bases and J by 5 bases, with 14 bases between the two germline ends. Germline V gives CDR1 SNHLY, CDR2 FYNNEI. The CDR3 is 14 amino acids. This CDR3 reads CASRGWGGHQPQHF. The DNA for the CDR3 is TGTGCCAGCAGGGGTTGGGGGGGGCATCAGCCCCAGCATTTT.

The chain links TRBV28 to TRBJ2-7; tentatively, D is TRBD1 (6 bases). V lost 6 bases, J lost 4 bases, and 7 bases lay in between. Germline lookup yields CDR1 MDHEN and CDR2 SYDVKM. This CDR3 is 11 amino acids long. The CDR3 is CASRDRYEQYF. The DNA for the CDR3 is TGTGCCAGCAGAGACAGGTACGAGCAGTACTTC.

In its sample, this clone ranks as medium-sized (0.01 to 0.1%). The rearrangement joins TRBV5-1 to TRBJ2-1, with D possibly matching TRBD2 (5 bases). V shed 4 bases and J shed 0 bases, with 11 bases lying between them. CDR1 is SGHRS, CDR2 YFSETQ, per germline. This CDR3 comprises 15 residues. In DNA form, the CDR3 reads TGCGCCAGCAGCCACGGGGAGAGCTCCTACAATGAGCAGTTCTTC. It translates to CASSHGESSYNEQFF.

The chain combines TRBV2 with TRBJ2-6, with D perhaps matching TRBD1 (6 bases). CDR1 SNHLY and CDR2 FYNNEI come from the germline V gene. Trimming took 5 bases from V and 0 from J, leaving 14 bases between them. The CDR3 runs to 17 residues. CDR3 sequence: CASSTGQPNSGANVLTF. The CDR3 bases are TGTGCCAGCAGTACCGGACAGCCGAACTCTGGGGCCAACGTCCTGACTTTC.

V usage is TRBV5-6 and J usage is TRBJ2-1, with TRBD2 matching over 14 bases. This CDR3 has 15 residues. The germline V gene encodes CDR1 SGHDT and CDR2 YYEEEE. The junction had 1 base not matched to a gene; V was cut back by 2 bases and J by 6 bases. CDR3 bases: TGTGCCAGCAGCTTTGGGACTAGCGGGAGCAATGAGCAGTTCTTC. Residues: CASSFGTSGSNEQFF.

The chain links TRBV7-9 to TRBJ1-1; D is unresolved. Germline V CDR1 and CDR2: SEHNR, FQNEAQ (reference sequence). The V and J ends lost 5 bases and 1 base respectively, with 14 bases between them. The CDR3 is made up of 15 amino acids. The CDR3: CASSPRVGRNTEAFF. The DNA for the CDR3 is TGTGCCAGCAGCCCCCGAGTGGGGAGGAACACTGAAGCTTTCTTT.

This chain links TRBV7-2 with TRBJ1-5; tentatively, D is TRBD1 (5 bases). V lost 4 bases and J lost 11, with 27 bases in between. Germline assignment: CDR1 SGHTA and CDR2 FQGNSA. The CDR3 length is 17 residues. The chain's CDR3 is CASSSRRRGLEGRTQHF. For the CDR3, the DNA is TGTGCCAGCAGCTCCCGCCGACGGGGGTTAGAAGGGAGGACCCAGCATTTT.

This chain links TRBV27 with TRBJ1-2; D perhaps matches TRBD1 (6 bases). CDR3 length equals 14 residues. Germline CDR1 MNHEY, CDR2 SMNVEV (reference sequence). V dropped 6 bases and J dropped 8 bases, with 19 bases sitting between them. CDR3 protein: CASRMDRGSKGYTF. The CDR3, as DNA: TGTGCCAGCAGGATGGACAGAGGGAGTAAAGGCTACACCTTC.

The chain links TRBV6-1 to TRBJ1-1; 7 nucleotides agree with TRBD1. Germline trimming cut 6 bases from V and 4 bases from J; bases unmatched to any gene: 11. Germline CDR1 and CDR2: MNHNS and SASEGT. The CDR3 sequence is 15 residues long. CDR3 sequence: CASSLSGTVSTEAFF. CDR3 bases: TGTGCCAGCAGCCTATCCGGGACAGTATCCACTGAAGCTTTCTTT.

This chain joins TRBV4-1 and TRBJ2-7, with D tentatively TRBD2 (6 bases). V was cut by 6 bases and J by 3 bases, with 18 bases left in between. The CDR3 has 15 amino acids. Germline CDR1 is MGHRA and CDR2 is YSYEKL. CDR3 protein: CASSQTGTRRYEQYF. In nucleotides, the CDR3 is TGCGCCAGCAGTCAAACCGGGACTCGCCGCTACGAGCAGTACTTC.

The gene calls are TRBV19 and TRBJ1-1; D not certain. Trimming removed 0 bases from V and 0 bases from J, with 5 bases in between. This CDR3 spans 14 amino acids. The V gene's germline CDR1 is LNHDA and CDR2 SQIVND (reference sequence). Here the CDR3 DNA reads TGTGCCAGTAGTATAGATTGGGTGAACACTGAAGCTTTCTTT. It codes for CASSIDWVNTEAFF.

The chain recombines TRBV7-8 with TRBJ2-7; weak D call: TRBD1 (6 bases). Germline V gene lookup returns CDR1 SGHVS and CDR2 FQNEAQ. CDR3 length: 15 amino acids. The germline V and J ends were trimmed by 3 bases and 2 bases, with 14 bases remaining between them. CDR3 protein: CASSFRDTIPYEQYF. The DNA of the CDR3 is TGTGCCAGCAGCTTCAGGGACACCATACCCTACGAGCAGTACTTC.

The rearrangement links TRBV7-2 to TRBJ1-1; D gene ambiguous. Germline CDR1 reads SGHTA; CDR2 reads FQGNSA. V was pared by 4 bases and J by 8 bases, with 14 bases between. The CDR3 has 13 amino acids. The CDR3 loop reads CASSSEGAGEAFF. In DNA form, the CDR3 reads TGTGCCAGCAGCTCCGAGGGCGCGGGGGAAGCTTTCTTT.

The chain is built from TRBV5-5 and TRBJ1-1; D is ambiguous. Germline V gives CDR1 SGHKS, CDR2 YYEKEE (reference sequence). This CDR3 has 16 residues. V was pared by 0 bases and J by 2 bases, with 14 bases between. CDR3 nucleotide sequence: TGTGCCAGCAGCTTGGAAGTCATGGGGAGAAACACTGAAGCTTTCTTT. This encodes CASSLEVMGRNTEAFF.

CDR3 loop: CASSLLGYGYTF. As DNA, the CDR3 is TGTGCCAGCAGCTTGCTGGGCTATGGCTACACCTTC. The chain recombines TRBV5-4 with TRBJ1-2; D ambiguous. The germline V and J ends were trimmed by 1 base and 4 bases, with 5 bases remaining between them. The V gene's germline CDR1 is SGHNT and CDR2 YYREEE (reference sequence). The CDR3 has 12 amino acids.

The gene calls are TRBV6-5 and TRBJ1-6; no reliable D call. Germline CDR1 is MNHEY and CDR2 is SVGAGI. There are 15 residues in the CDR3. With 5 bases removed from V and 0 bases from J, the gap between germline ends came to 8 bases. CDR3 in amino acids: CASSRQDSYNSPLHF. The CDR3 DNA is TGTGCCAGCAGTCGTCAGGACTCCTATAATTCACCCCTCCACTTT.

The chain has TRBV28 and TRBJ2-7; D gene uncertain. Germline loops: CDR1 MDHEN, CDR2 SYDVKM. Between the trimmed V and J ends, which lost 3 bases and 1 base, there was a span of 7 bases. The CDR3 is made up of 13 amino acids. The CDR3 nucleotides read TGTGCCAGCAGTTTTGGCGTTTCCTACGAGCAGTACTTC. Protein: CASSFGVSYEQYF.

This sequence joins TRBV6-6 and TRBJ2-5; D remains unclear. Germline CDR1 reads MNHNY; CDR2 reads SVGAGI (reference sequence). V was shortened by 0 bases and J by 4 bases, with 3 bases between the two germline ends. This CDR3 is built from 12 residues. The CDR3 is CASSYSPETQYF. CDR3 DNA sequence: TGTGCCAGCAGTTACTCGCCAGAGACCCAGTACTTC.

The rearrangement links TRBV28 to TRBJ1-3; 8 bases fit TRBD1. CDR1 is MDHEN, CDR2 SYDVKM, per germline. CDR3 length equals 15 residues. J gave up 0 bases and V 6 bases, and 4 bases lay outside the gene matches. This CDR3 reads CASRPDRASGNTIYF. CDR3 coding DNA: TGTGCCAGCAGGCCGGACAGGGCCTCTGGAAACACCATATATTTT.